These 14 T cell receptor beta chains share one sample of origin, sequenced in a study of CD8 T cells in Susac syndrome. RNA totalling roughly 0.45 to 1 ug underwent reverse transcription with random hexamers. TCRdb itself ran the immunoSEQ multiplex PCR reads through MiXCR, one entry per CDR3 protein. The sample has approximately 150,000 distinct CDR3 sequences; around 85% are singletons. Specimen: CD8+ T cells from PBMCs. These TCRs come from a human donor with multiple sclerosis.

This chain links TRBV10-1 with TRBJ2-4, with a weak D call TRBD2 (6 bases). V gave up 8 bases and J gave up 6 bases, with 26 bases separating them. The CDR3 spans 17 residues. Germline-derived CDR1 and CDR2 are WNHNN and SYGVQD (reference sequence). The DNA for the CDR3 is TGCGCCAGCCCTCTTCTTTTCCGGGACTTAAATATAAACATTCAGTACTTC. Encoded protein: CASPLLFRDLNINIQYF.

The CDR3 loop is CASTPSHGTAYGYTF. Written as DNA, the CDR3 is TGTGCCAGTACCCCCTCCCACGGGACAGCCTATGGCTACACCTTC. The rearrangement uses TRBV19 and TRBJ1-2, with TRBD1 matching 7 bases. The J segment lost 4 bases and the V segment lost 7 bases, leaving 12 bases of the junction unmatched. Germline CDR1 is LNHDA and CDR2 is SQIVND (reference sequence). The CDR3 runs 15 residues.

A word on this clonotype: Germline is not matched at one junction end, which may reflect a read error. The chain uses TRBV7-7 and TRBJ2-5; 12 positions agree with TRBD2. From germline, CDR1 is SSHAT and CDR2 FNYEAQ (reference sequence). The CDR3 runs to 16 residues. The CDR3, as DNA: TGTGCTAGCAGCACAGGGACTAGCGGGCCCCAAGAGACCCAGTACTTC. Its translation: CASSTGTSGPQETQYF. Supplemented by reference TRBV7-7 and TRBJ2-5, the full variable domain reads GAGVSQSPRYKVTKRGQDVTLRCDPISSHATLYWYQQALGQGPEFLTYFNYEAQPDKSGLPSDRFSAERPEGSISTLTIQRTEQRDSAMYRCASSTGTSGPQETQYFGPGTRLLVL.

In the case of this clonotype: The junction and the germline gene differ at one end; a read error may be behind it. The CDR3 is CSASRWVAPLRQPRHF. The CDR3 nucleotides are TGCAGTGCTAGCCGTTGGGTCGCCCCACTTAGACAGCCCCGGCATTTT. V usage is TRBV20-1 and J usage is TRBJ1-5; a possible D gene is TRBD1 (5 bases). Germline V gene data show CDR1 as DFQATT and CDR2 as SNEGSKA (reference sequence). The CDR3 consists of 16 residues.

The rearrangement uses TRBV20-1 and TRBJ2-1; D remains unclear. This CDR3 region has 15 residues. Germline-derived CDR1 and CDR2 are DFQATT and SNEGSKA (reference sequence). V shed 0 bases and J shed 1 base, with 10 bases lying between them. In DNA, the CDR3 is TGCAGTGCTAGAGATTACCAGAGTTCCTACAATGAGCAGTTCTTC. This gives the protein CSARDYQSSYNEQFF.

The CDR3 nucleotides read TGTGCCAGTACCCGTCTGACAGGGGGCTTCGGGGAGCTGTTTTTT. This codes for CASTRLTGGFGELFF. This chain uses TRBV19 with TRBJ2-2; 10 nucleotides align to TRBD1. This CDR3 has 15 residues. With V trimmed by 7 bases and J by 7 bases, 9 bases remained unmatched. Germline CDR1 is LNHDA and CDR2 is SQIVND (reference sequence).

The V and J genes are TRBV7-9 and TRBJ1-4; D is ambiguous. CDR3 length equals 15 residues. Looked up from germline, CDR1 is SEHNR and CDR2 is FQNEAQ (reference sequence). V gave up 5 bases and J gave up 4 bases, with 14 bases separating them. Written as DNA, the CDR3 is TGTGCCAGCAGCCCGCCTAACAGAAATAATGAAAAACTGTTTTTT. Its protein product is CASSPPNRNNEKLFF.

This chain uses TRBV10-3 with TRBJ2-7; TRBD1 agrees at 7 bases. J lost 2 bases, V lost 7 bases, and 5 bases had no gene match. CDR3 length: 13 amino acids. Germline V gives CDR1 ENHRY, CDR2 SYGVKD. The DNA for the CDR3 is TGTGCCATCACAGGGGGTTCAGCCTACGAGCAGTACGTC. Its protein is CAITGGSAYEQYV.

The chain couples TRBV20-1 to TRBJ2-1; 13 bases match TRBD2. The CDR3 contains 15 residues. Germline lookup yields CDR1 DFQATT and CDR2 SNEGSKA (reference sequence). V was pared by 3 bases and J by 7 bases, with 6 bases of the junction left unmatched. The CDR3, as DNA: TGCAGTGCTAGCCCGCCGGGACTAGCGGGAAATGAGCAGTTCTTC. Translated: CSASPPGLAGNEQFF.

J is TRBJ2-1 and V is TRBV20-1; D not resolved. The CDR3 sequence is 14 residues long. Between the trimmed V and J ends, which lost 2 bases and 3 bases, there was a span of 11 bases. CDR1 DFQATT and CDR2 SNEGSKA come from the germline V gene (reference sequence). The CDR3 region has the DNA TGCAGTGCTAGAATACTACTTGGCTACAATGAGCAGTTCTTC. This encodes CSARILLGYNEQFF.

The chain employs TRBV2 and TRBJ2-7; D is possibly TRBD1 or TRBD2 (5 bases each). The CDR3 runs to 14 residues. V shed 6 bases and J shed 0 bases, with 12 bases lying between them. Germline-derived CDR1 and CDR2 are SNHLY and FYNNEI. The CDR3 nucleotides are TGTGCCAGCAGGATGGGACCTAGCTCCTACGAGCAGTACGTC. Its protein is CASRMGPSSYEQYV.

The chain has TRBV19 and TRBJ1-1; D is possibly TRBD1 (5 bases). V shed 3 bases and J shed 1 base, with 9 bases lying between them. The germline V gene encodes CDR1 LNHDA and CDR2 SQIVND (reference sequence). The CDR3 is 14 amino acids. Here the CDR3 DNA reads TGTGCCAGTAGTATGGAGGGGCCGAACACTGAAGCTTTCTTT. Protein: CASSMEGPNTEAFF.

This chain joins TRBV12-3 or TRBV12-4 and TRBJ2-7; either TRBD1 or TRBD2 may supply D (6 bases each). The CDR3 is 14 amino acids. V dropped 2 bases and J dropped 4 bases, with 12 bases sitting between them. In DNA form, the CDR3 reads TGTGCCAGCAGTTTAACGGGGGCCATTTACGAGCAGTACTTC. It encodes CASSLTGAIYEQYF.

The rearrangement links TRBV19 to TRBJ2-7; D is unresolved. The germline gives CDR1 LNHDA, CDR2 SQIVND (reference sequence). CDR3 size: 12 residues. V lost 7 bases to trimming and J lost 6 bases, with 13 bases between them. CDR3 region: CASTLAPSEQYV. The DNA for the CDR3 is TGTGCCAGTACCCTGGCCCCCAGCGAGCAGTACGTC.